This passage covers 21 T cell receptor beta chains from one sample sequenced in a study of T cell changes during pregnancy in multiple sclerosis. The repertoire was sequenced with immunoSEQ multiplex PCR; TCRdb's copy has only in-frame clones and lacks some. In the table there are about 59,000 clones, over 90% of which are singletons. The sample here was CD8+ T cells from peripheral blood mononuclear cells, taken in the third trimester of pregnancy. These receptors were obtained from a female donor with multiple sclerosis, enrolled in a pregnancy study.

J is TRBJ2-1 and V is TRBV27; 13 bases line up with TRBD2. The CDR3 length is 18 residues. Germline V gene data show CDR1 as MNHEY and CDR2 as SMNVEV (reference sequence). The V gene end was trimmed by 0 bases and the J gene end by 2 bases; junction bases not matched to a gene: 4. The CDR3 region has the DNA TGTGCCAGCAGTTTATCCGGGGGACTAGCGGGGACCTACAATGAGCAGTTCTTC. Translation: CASSLSGGLAGTYNEQFF.

The genes are TRBV7-9 and TRBJ2-5; possible D gene TRBD2, 7 bases. Trimming cost V 2 bases and J 5 bases, with 18 bases left between them. Looked up from germline, CDR1 is SEHNR and CDR2 is FQNEAQ (reference sequence). The CDR3 sequence is 16 residues long. The CDR3 is CASSLWASGGGETQYF. The CDR3 DNA follows: TGTGCCAGCAGCTTATGGGCTAGCGGAGGGGGGGAGACCCAGTACTTC.

V and J are TRBV7-9 and TRBJ2-7; TRBD1 matches 9 bases. Germline loops: CDR1 SEHNR, CDR2 FQNEAQ (reference sequence). The V and J ends lost 5 bases and 2 bases, in that order; junction bases with no gene match: 4. CDR3 length: 14 amino acids. The CDR3: CASSNGQGPYEQYF. DNA for the CDR3: TGTGCCAGCAGCAACGGACAGGGGCCCTACGAGCAGTACTTC.

This chain connects TRBV7-8 to TRBJ1-5; D perhaps matches TRBD1 (5 bases). CDR1 and CDR2 (germline): SGHVS, FQNEAQ. The CDR3 sequence is 15 residues long. The V end lost 2 bases, the J end lost 4 bases, and 12 bases lay between the germline ends. The CDR3 DNA reads as TGTGCCAGCAGCTTATCCCGACAGAAAAATCAGCCCCAGCATTTT. The encoded protein is CASSLSRQKNQPQHF.

The chain combines TRBV19 with TRBJ1-3; D remains ambiguous. Germline assignment: CDR1 LNHDA and CDR2 SQIVND (reference sequence). V was trimmed by 3 bases and J by 0 bases, leaving 9 bases between them. The CDR3 loop spans 15 amino acids. The chain's CDR3 is CASSISHLSGNTIYF. CDR3 sequence (DNA): TGTGCCAGTAGTATTAGTCATCTCTCTGGAAACACCATATATTTT. The full variable domain, in which reference TRBV19 and TRBJ1-3 provide the parts outside the CDR3, is DGGITQSPKYLFRKEGQNVTLSCEQNLNHDAMYWYRQDPGQGLRLIYYSQIVNDFQKGDIAEGYSVSREKKESFPLTVTSAQKNPTAFYLCASSISHLSGNTIYFGEGSWLTVV.

The chain is built from TRBV7-9 and TRBJ2-3; 9 positions match TRBD1. The junction had 6 bases not matched to a gene; V was cut back by 5 bases and J by 6 bases. Per germline, CDR1 SEHNR and CDR2 FQNEAQ (reference sequence). The CDR3 loop spans 14 amino acids. DNA of the CDR3: TGTGCCAGCAGCCACCGGGACAGGGTCGATACGCAGTATTTT. Translating gives CASSHRDRVDTQYF.

This clone was found once. The chain couples TRBV27 to TRBJ2-2; 7 nucleotides align to TRBD2. The J segment lost 1 base and the V segment lost 8 bases, leaving 4 bases of the junction unmatched. CDR1 MNHEY and CDR2 SMNVEV come from the germline V gene (reference sequence). The CDR3 is 14 amino acids. CDR3 coding DNA: TGTGCCAGCCTCGAGCGGGAGAACACCGGGGAGCTGTTTTTT. It is translated as CASLERENTGELFF.

The V and J genes are TRBV30 and TRBJ2-5, with 14 positions matching TRBD2. Germline loops: CDR1 GTSNPN, CDR2 SVGIG (reference sequence). This CDR3 region has 17 residues. Losses at the gene ends were 0 bases for V and 0 bases for J; bases not matched to a gene: 3. The chain's CDR3 is CAWSVGLAGGYQETQYF. As DNA, the CDR3 is TGTGCCTGGAGTGTAGGACTAGCGGGAGGCTACCAAGAGACCCAGTACTTC.

CDR3 sequence (DNA): TGTGCCAGCAGTCCCAGGGGAGTGCAGGGCAATCAGCCCCAGCATTTT. Its protein product is CASSPRGVQGNQPQHF. J is TRBJ1-5 and V is TRBV27; D might be TRBD1 (6 bases). CDR3 length: 16 amino acids. Per germline, CDR1 MNHEY and CDR2 SMNVEV (reference sequence). The V end lost 5 bases, the J end lost 2 bases, and 16 bases lay between the germline ends.

This rearrangement joins TRBV13 to TRBJ2-2; 12 positions agree with TRBD2. V lost 5 bases, J lost 4 bases, and 5 bases stayed unmatched. CDR3 length: 16 residues. Germline CDR1 reads PRHDT; CDR2 reads FYEKMQ (reference sequence). The chain's CDR3 is CASSPTSGSPTGELFF. CDR3 bases: TGTGCCAGCAGCCCGACTAGCGGGAGTCCCACCGGGGAGCTGTTTTTT.

The rearrangement uses TRBV2 and TRBJ1-3, with unresolved D. The CDR3 runs 19 residues. V gave up 8 bases and J gave up 3 bases, with 29 bases separating them. Per the germline V gene, CDR1 is SNHLY and CDR2 is FYNNEI. The CDR3 DNA sequence: TGTGCCAGCGTTCTGGATCAAGGCAGGCGGGCAGTTCTTGGAAACACCATATATTTT. Its protein product is CASVLDQGRRAVLGNTIYF.

The chain has TRBV28 and TRBJ1-4, with D perhaps matching TRBD1 (6 bases). The CDR3 runs to 18 residues. Trimming cost V 3 bases and J 1 base, with 18 bases left between them. Germline assignment: CDR1 MDHEN and CDR2 SYDVKM. CDR3 sequence (DNA): TGTGCCAGCAGTTTTCGTTCAGGGGTAAGAGGAACTAATGAAAAACTGTTTTTT. This gives the protein CASSFRSGVRGTNEKLFF.

CDR3 amino acids: CASSPTGTWANVLTF. DNA for the CDR3: TGTGCCAGCAGCCCCACAGGGACCTGGGCCAACGTCCTGACTTTC. The chain employs TRBV5-5 and TRBJ2-6, with D tentatively TRBD1 (6 bases). Germline V lookup: CDR1 SGHKS, CDR2 YYEKEE (reference sequence). This CDR3 is 15 amino acids long. The V gene lost 4 bases and the J gene lost 5 bases, with 13 bases spanning the gap.

The chain employs TRBV28 and TRBJ2-7; no reliable D call. The CDR3 consists of 12 residues. Trimming stripped 4 bases from V and 8 bases from J, with 12 bases between. CDR1 and CDR2 from the germline V gene are MDHEN and SYDVKM. The CDR3 here is CASSSEFTKQYF. The CDR3 nucleotides are TGTGCCAGCAGTTCCGAGTTCACGAAGCAGTACTTC.

This rearrangement joins TRBV5-4 to TRBJ1-1; D gene ambiguous. From germline, CDR1 is SGHNT and CDR2 YYREEE (reference sequence). The CDR3 extends over 13 amino acids. V gave up 0 bases and J gave up 4 bases, with 7 bases separating them. The CDR3 loop reads CASSLVSSTEAFF. The CDR3 bases are TGTGCCAGCAGCTTGGTCTCGTCCACTGAAGCTTTCTTT. Together with reference TRBV5-4 and TRBJ1-1, the CDR3 gives the full variable domain: ETGVTQSPTHLIKTRGQQVTLRCSSQSGHNTVSWYQQALGQGPQFIFQYYREEENGRGNFPPRFSGLQFPNYSSELNVNALELDDSALYLCASSLVSSTEAFFGQGTRLTVV.

The chain uses TRBV13 and TRBJ2-1; possibly TRBD1 for D (5 bases). The CDR3 is 14 amino acids. Germline CDR1 reads PRHDT; CDR2 reads FYEKMQ (reference sequence). V lost 7 bases and J lost 6, with 16 bases in between. The CDR3 nucleotides read TGTGCCAGCATCACAGGACCAGCGCCCAATGAGCAGTTCTTC. Encoded protein: CASITGPAPNEQFF.

The chain carries TRBV5-6 and TRBJ2-7, with TRBD2 matching over 7 bases. CDR3 length: 15 amino acids. CDR1 and CDR2 from the germline V gene are SGHDT and YYEEEE. Trimming at V came to 0 bases and at J to 3 bases, leaving 6 bases not matched to a gene. CDR3 nucleotides: TGTGCCAGCAGCTTGGGAGGGACTACTATCTACGAGCAGTACTTC. Protein: CASSLGGTTIYEQYF. Looking up the rest from reference TRBV5-6 and TRBJ2-7 gives the full variable domain: DAGVTQSPTHLIKTRGQQVTLRCSPKSGHDTVSWYQQALGQGPQFIFQYYEEEERQRGNFPDRFSGHQFPNYSSELNVNALLLGDSALYLCASSLGGTTIYEQYFGPGTRLTVT.

V usage is TRBV7-9 and J usage is TRBJ2-7; maybe TRBD1 (5 bases). CDR1 is SEHNR and CDR2 is FQNEAQ in the germline V gene (reference sequence). Trimming took off 5 bases at V and 0 bases at J, with 11 bases between the two ends. CDR3 length: 14 residues. The CDR3 DNA sequence: TGTGCCAGCAGCACCGTCGACAGCTCCTACGAGCAGTACTTC. Protein product: CASSTVDSSYEQYF.

The gene calls are TRBV4-2 and TRBJ2-1; 8 bases are shared with TRBD1. After removal of 0 bases from V and 4 bases from J, the junction contained 8 bases not matched to a gene. Germline values: CDR1 LGHNA, CDR2 YNFKEQ. This CDR3 is 17 amino acids long. CDR3: CASSQDEGGQAYNEQFF. DNA of the CDR3: TGTGCCAGCAGCCAAGATGAGGGGGGACAGGCATACAATGAGCAGTTCTTC.

DNA for the CDR3: TGTGCCAGCAGCCAAGGCGGGCAAGAGACCCAGTACTTC. Amino acids: CASSQGGQETQYF. This chain connects TRBV4-2 to TRBJ2-5, with D tentatively TRBD2 (5 bases). In germline, CDR1 is LGHNA, CDR2 YNFKEQ. V was cut by 1 base and J by 2 bases, with 5 bases left in between. This CDR3 has 13 amino acids.

As concerns this clone: The junction departs from the called germline gene at one end, perhaps through a read error. J is TRBJ1-2 and V is TRBV28; 8 positions agree with TRBD1. The CDR3 consists of 11 residues. Germline lookup yields CDR1 MDHEN and CDR2 SYDVKM. The CDR3 sequence: CASGSDRGDHF. The CDR3 region has the DNA TGTGCCAGCGGCTCCGACAGGGGCGACCACTTC.